Listed below are T cell receptor beta chains from one sample, sequenced in a study of OX40 agonist ivuxolimab in advanced cancers. Only in-frame clones appear in the TCRdb table, and some are missing; sequencing was by immunoSEQ multiplex PCR. Of 24,000 or so clones detected, approximately 91% appear once; the ten largest clones hold around 49%. This sample comprised CD4+ or CD8+ T cells sorted from blood, obtained in a trial of the OX40 agonist ivuxolimab. The receptors were sampled from an adult with an advanced solid tumor such as melanoma, head and neck, liver or kidney cancer. Each CDR3 is given without its conserved first and last residue. Each record gives: CDR3 protein, V gene.

ASDPGQGDGYT | TRBV5-1
ASSLVRYTEAF | TRBV11-2
ASSLEPGPSGNTIY | TRBV5-1
ASSPRTGDHSLHGYT | TRBV4-3
AWSEQGFRATNEKLF | TRBV30
ASSNTDTQY | TRBV27
ASSQGWGSGENYEQY | TRBV14
ASSSQQGVGYT | TRBV19
ASSSHRARGNSPLH | TRBV7-9
ASSDWQGSTAEYGYT | TRBV2
ASSLGQDYNSPLH | TRBV5-6
ASSPPGRSYEQY | TRBV14
AISVGQIASYEQY | TRBV10-3
ASSYEGRVTGELF | TRBV6-5